This entry lists 18 T cell receptor beta chains sequenced from one sample in a study of blood T cells in healthy people across ages. For the second PCR, which ran for roughly 7 to 11 cycles, a sample-barcoded 5' primer and a J-beta primer mix were used. TCRdb re-analysed the 5' RACE reads in MiXCR, keeping a single row per CDR3 protein. Of 1.6 million or so distinct CDR3 sequences detected, roughly 32% appear once; the ten largest clones hold roughly 12%. Source material: blood. These receptors all come from a woman aged 30 to 39 in good health.

This chain uses TRBV25-1 with TRBJ1-3; the match to TRBD1 covers 7 bases. The CDR3 is made up of 13 amino acids. V lost 4 bases to trimming and J lost 6 bases; unmatched junction nucleotides: 3. CDR1 and CDR2 from the germline V gene are MGHDK and SYGVNS. Written as DNA, the CDR3 is TGTGCCAGCAGTGTGCAGGGGGTAAACACCATATATTTT. The encoded protein is CASSVQGVNTIYF.

J is TRBJ2-7 and V is TRBV12-3 or TRBV12-4; D is ambiguous. CDR3 size: 16 residues. Trimming left V 1 base short and J 5 bases short, with 18 bases between. DNA of the CDR3: TGTGCCAGCAGTTTAGTCGTACCACCGATACCTCACGAGCAGTACTTC. Its translation: CASSLVVPPIPHEQYF.

The chain is built from TRBV9 and TRBJ2-3; D could derive from TRBD1 or TRBD2 (6 bases each). Trimming removed 3 bases at V and 2 bases at J, with 16 bases between. The germline gives CDR1 SGDLS, CDR2 YYNGEE. This CDR3 region has 16 residues. The chain's CDR3 is CASSARRGYDTDTQYF. The CDR3 coding sequence is TGTGCCAGCAGCGCGAGGAGGGGGTACGACACAGATACGCAGTATTTT. Together with reference TRBV9 and TRBJ2-3, the CDR3 gives the full variable domain: DSGVTQTPKHLITATGQRVTLRCSPRSGDLSVYWYQQSLDQGLQFLIQYYNGEERAKGNILERFSAQQFPDLHSELNLSSLELGDSALYFCASSARRGYDTDTQYFGPGTRLTVL.

The DNA of the CDR3 is TGTGCCAGCCGAAAAGGTAGCGGGGTCCCTAGCACAGATACGCAGTATTTT. Residues: CASRKGSGVPSTDTQYF. The V and J genes are TRBV28 and TRBJ2-3; TRBD2 matches at 8 bases. Germline CDR1 is MDHEN and CDR2 is SYDVKM. V was clipped by 8 bases and J by 0 bases; unmatched bases: 13. The CDR3 is made up of 17 amino acids. Looking up the rest from reference TRBV28 and TRBJ2-3 gives the full variable domain: DVKVTQSSRYLVKRTGEKVFLECVQDMDHENMFWYRQDPGLGLRLIYFSYDVKMKEKGDIPEGYSVSREKKERFSLILESASTNQTSMYLCASRKGSGVPSTDTQYFGPGTRLTVL.

Here the CDR3 reads CASSQGDRGGRETQYF. CDR3 coding DNA: TGTGCCAGCAGCCAAGGGGACAGGGGAGGTCGGGAGACCCAGTACTTC. The chain is built from TRBV3-1 and TRBJ2-7; 10 bases align to TRBD1. The J call could be wrong; TRBJ2-5 is a better fit for the DNA end. The germline CDR1 and CDR2 sequences are LGHDT and YNNKEL (reference sequence). The CDR3 has 16 amino acids.

This clonotype was counted ten times or more. The chain uses TRBV5-1 and TRBJ2-3; tentatively, D is TRBD2 (5 bases). The CDR3 totals 12 residues. Trimming cost V 3 bases and J 6 bases, with 8 bases left between them. CDR1 and CDR2 (germline): SGHRS, YFSETQ. Here the CDR3 reads CASSSDFDTQYF. In nucleotides, the CDR3 is TGCGCCAGCAGCTCGGACTTCGATACGCAGTATTTT.

The chain couples TRBV9 to TRBJ1-4; D may be TRBD1 (5 bases). The V end was cut by 2 bases, the J end by 15 bases, with 23 bases between. This CDR3 has 15 residues. Germline V gene data show CDR1 as SGDLS and CDR2 as YYNGEE. CDR3 coding DNA: TGTGCCAGCAGCGTCGGCCCGGGACCGTCAGAAGTGGTGTTTTTT. It codes for CASSVGPGPSEVVFF.

This clonotype occurred a few times. The J gene is TRBJ1-4, the V gene TRBV6-5; D is uncertain. From germline, CDR1 is MNHEY and CDR2 SVGAGI. The CDR3 is 14 residues long. V dropped 4 bases and J dropped 8 bases, with 14 bases sitting between them. The CDR3 coding sequence is TGTGCCAGCAGTTTGGACCGGCGTAAGGAAAAACTGTTTTTT. Amino acid sequence: CASSLDRRKEKLFF.

The genes are TRBV7-6 and TRBJ2-1, with TRBD2 matching 8 bases. J gave up 7 bases and V 3 bases, and 20 bases lay outside the gene matches. From germline, CDR1 is SGHVS and CDR2 FNYEAQ. The CDR3 consists of 19 residues. CDR3: CASSLRSGGILLSGNEQFF. CDR3 in DNA: TGTGCCAGCAGCTTGCGCAGCGGGGGTATACTCCTTTCGGGGAATGAGCAGTTCTTC.

The chain couples TRBV7-2 to TRBJ2-2; D gene unclear. Germline CDR1 reads SGHTA; CDR2 reads FQGNSA. The CDR3 spans 15 residues. The ends were cut back, 2 bases at V and 1 base at J, with 8 bases in the middle. CDR3 in DNA: TGTGCCAGCAGCTTATGGACGGTGAACACCGGGGAGCTGTTTTTT. Amino acid sequence: CASSLWTVNTGELFF.

V and J are TRBV29-1 and TRBJ1-4; possible D gene TRBD1, 5 bases. The CDR3 is 12 residues long. Trimming shortened V by 7 bases and J by 6 bases, and 12 bases separated the two germline ends. Germline loops: CDR1 SQVTM, CDR2 ANQGSEA. The CDR3 DNA is TGCAGCGCCCACGGGGCGGATGAAAAACTGTTTTTT. This sequence encodes CSAHGADEKLFF. The variable domain in full, completed from reference TRBV29-1 and TRBJ1-4, reads SAVISQKPSRDICQRGTSLTIQCQVDSQVTMMFWYRQQPGQSLTLIATANQGSEATYESGFVIDKFPISRPNLTFSTLTVSNMSPEDSSIYLCSAHGADEKLFFGSGTQLSVL.

The table lists this clonotype with a few counts. J is TRBJ1-1 and V is TRBV29-1, with D unclear. Trimming shortened V by 3 bases and J by 0 bases, and 8 bases separated the two germline ends. The CDR3 is made up of 13 amino acids. Germline V gene data show CDR1 as SQVTM and CDR2 as ANQGSEA. The chain's CDR3 is CSVEYSLNTEAFF. The CDR3 nucleotides read TGCAGCGTTGAGTACAGTTTGAACACTGAAGCTTTCTTT.

The sample holds a few counts of this clonotype. The chain recombines TRBV27 with TRBJ2-7; D not resolved. The germline CDR1 and CDR2 sequences are MNHEY and SMNVEV (reference sequence). This CDR3 region has 15 residues. Trimming left V 0 bases short and J 3 bases short, with 12 bases between. The CDR3 DNA reads TGTGCCAGCAGTTTATCGAGTATGGCGATCTACGAGCAGTACTTC. Amino acid sequence: CASSLSSMAIYEQYF.

The chain is built from TRBV25-1 and TRBJ2-1, with D maybe TRBD2 (6 bases). Germline V gene lookup returns CDR1 MGHDK and CDR2 SYGVNS. Trimming cost V 0 bases and J 0 bases, with 9 bases left between them. This CDR3 contains 16 residues. CDR3 DNA sequence: TGTGCCAGCAGTGAATACTCCGGGAGCTCCTACAATGAGCAGTTCTTC. It is translated as CASSEYSGSSYNEQFF.

This clonotype was observed a handful of times. A read error is possible here, since a much larger clone lies one base away. V is TRBV6-5 and J is TRBJ2-1; D is ambiguous. TRBJ2-7 matches the DNA end more closely, so the J call is doubtful. The CDR3 runs to 16 residues. The germline gives CDR1 MNHEY, CDR2 SVGAGI. Here the CDR3 DNA reads TGTGCCAGCAGCACGGACCTATCGAGCTCCTACAATGAGCAGTACTTC. Translated: CASSTDLSSSYNEQYF.

The chain joins TRBV7-3 to TRBJ2-1; D is unclear. Trimming removed 2 bases from V and 0 bases from J, with 5 bases in between. Germline CDR1 is SGHTA and CDR2 is FQGTGA. This CDR3 spans 14 amino acids. This CDR3 reads CASSLGHSYNEQFF. The CDR3 region has the DNA TGTGCCAGCAGCTTAGGGCACTCCTACAATGAGCAGTTCTTC.

The chain links TRBV12-3 or TRBV12-4 to TRBJ2-3; D is perhaps TRBD2 (5 bases). With 6 bases removed from V and 4 bases from J, the gap between germline ends came to 17 bases. This CDR3 comprises 15 residues. The CDR3 loop is CASSTKGEGADTQYF. CDR3 in DNA: TGTGCCAGCAGCACCAAGGGAGAGGGAGCAGATACGCAGTATTTT.

This clonotype has only a few counts. The chain recombines TRBV5-6 with TRBJ2-7; 7 bases map to TRBD2. CDR1 and CDR2 from the germline V gene are SGHDT and YYEEEE. J was trimmed by 4 bases and V by 3 bases; bases with no gene match: 7. The CDR3 consists of 14 residues. CDR3 sequence: CASSWRGLVYEQYF. CDR3 DNA: TGTGCCAGCAGCTGGCGAGGACTAGTTTACGAGCAGTACTTC. The full variable domain, with the rest looked up from reference TRBV5-6 and TRBJ2-7, is DAGVTQSPTHLIKTRGQQVTLRCSPKSGHDTVSWYQQALGQGPQFIFQYYEEEERQRGNFPDRFSGHQFPNYSSELNVNALLLGDSALYLCASSWRGLVYEQYFGPGTRLTVT.